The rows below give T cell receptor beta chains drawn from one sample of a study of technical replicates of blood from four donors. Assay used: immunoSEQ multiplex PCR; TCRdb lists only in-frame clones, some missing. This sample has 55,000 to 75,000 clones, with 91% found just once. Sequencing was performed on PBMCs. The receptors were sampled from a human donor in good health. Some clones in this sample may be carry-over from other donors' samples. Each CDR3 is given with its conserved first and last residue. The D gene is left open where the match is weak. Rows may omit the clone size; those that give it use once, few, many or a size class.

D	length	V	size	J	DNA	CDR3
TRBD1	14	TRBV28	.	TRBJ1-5	TGTGCCAGCAGTCTTTGGGACAGGGATCAGCCCCAGCATTTT	CASSLWDRDQPQHF
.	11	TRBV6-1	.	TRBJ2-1	TGTGCCAGCACAGGGTACAATGAGCAGTTCTTC	CASTGYNEQFF
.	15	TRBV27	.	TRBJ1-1	TGTGCCAGCAGTCTCAGTGGGGGGGCACACACTGAAGCTTTCTTT	CASSLSGGAHTEAFF
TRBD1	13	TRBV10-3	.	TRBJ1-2	TGTGCCATGACAGGGGGACCTAACTATGGCTACACCTTC	CAMTGGPNYGYTF
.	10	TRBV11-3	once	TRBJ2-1	TGTGCCAGCGAGAGGGTGGGCAGTTTCTTC	CASERVGSFF
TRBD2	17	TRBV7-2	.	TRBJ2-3	TGTGCCAGCAGCTCCCCTTTAGCGGGGGCCGATACAGATACGCAGTATTTT	CASSSPLAGADTDTQYF
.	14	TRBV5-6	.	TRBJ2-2	TGTGCCAGCAGCTTGGGACAGTCGGCCGGGGAGCTGTTTTTT	CASSLGQSAGELFF
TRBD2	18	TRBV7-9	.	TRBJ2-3	TGTGCCAGCAGCCGCGGACTAGCGGGGGGGCGAAGCACAGATACGCAGTATTTT	CASSRGLAGGRSTDTQYF
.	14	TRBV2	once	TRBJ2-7	TGTGCCAGCAGGGCATCCGGGGGAAGGTACGAGCAGTACTTC	CASRASGGRYEQYF
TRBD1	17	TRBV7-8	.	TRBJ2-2	TGTGCCAGCAGCTTAGAAAGGTTGGCAGGGGGCTCCGGGGAGCTGTTTTTT	CASSLERLAGGSGELFF
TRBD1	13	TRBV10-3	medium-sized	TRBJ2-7	TGTGCCATCAGTAGGACAGGGTACCACGAGCAGTACTTC	CAISRTGYHEQYF
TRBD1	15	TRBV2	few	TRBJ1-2	TGTGCCAGCACCGGGACAGGGCAGTTTAACTATGGCTACACCTTC	CASTGTGQFNYGYTF
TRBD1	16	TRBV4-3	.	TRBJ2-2	TGCGCCAGCAGCCGGCGACAGGGGGCCCACACCGGGGAGCTGTTTTTT	CASSRRQGAHTGELFF
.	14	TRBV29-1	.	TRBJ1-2	TGCAGCGTTGAAGCCCCAGGGTCTAACTATGGCTACACCTTC	CSVEAPGSNYGYTF
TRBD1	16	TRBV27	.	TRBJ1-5	TGTGCCAGCAGCAGGCGAGGACAGGGTGGCAATCAGCCCCAGCATTTT	CASSRRGQGGNQPQHF
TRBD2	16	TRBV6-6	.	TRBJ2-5	TGTGCCAGCAGTACCGGACTAGCGGGAGGTGTGGAGACCCAGTACTTC	CASSTGLAGGVETQYF
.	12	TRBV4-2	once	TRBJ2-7	TGTGCCAGCAGCGGTCAGGGCCTCGAGCAGTACTTC	CASSGQGLEQYF